The 25 T cell receptor beta chains below come from one sample, sequenced in a study of cytomegalovirus exposure and HLA in healthy donors. PCR involved 60 Vbeta and 13 Jbeta primers. Using immunoSEQ multiplex PCR, the repertoire was profiled, and TCRdb retains in-frame clones only, with some absent. The table lists around 130,000 clones, approximately 86% of them singletons. Input material: PBMCs. These receptors came from a woman in her forties in good health and CMV-seronegative.

This clone has only one observation. The chain has TRBV5-1 and TRBJ2-1, with TRBD2 matching 10 bases. The CDR3 spans 15 residues. With V trimmed by 5 bases and J by 6 bases, 8 bases remained unmatched. From germline, CDR1 is SGHRS and CDR2 YFSETQ. CDR3 region: CASRGAGGPFNEQFF. Written as DNA, the CDR3 is TGCGCCAGCAGGGGAGCGGGAGGGCCCTTCAATGAGCAGTTCTTC.

The V gene is TRBV5-6, the J gene TRBJ2-1, with 9 bases lining up with TRBD2. J gave up 9 bases and V 4 bases, and 14 bases lay outside the gene matches. Germline V gene lookup returns CDR1 SGHDT and CDR2 YYEEEE. The CDR3 loop spans 16 amino acids. The CDR3 DNA follows: TGTGCCAGCAGCGTCGCGGGGGGGGCGCGGGGCGGTGAGCAGTTCTTC. Translation: CASSVAGGARGGEQFF.

V gene TRBV6-5 combines with J gene TRBJ2-1, with D tentatively TRBD1 (5 bases). The CDR3 is 16 residues long. Germline lookup yields CDR1 MNHEY and CDR2 SVGAGI. V dropped 0 bases and J dropped 7 bases, with 16 bases sitting between them. CDR3 DNA sequence: TGTGCCAGCAGTTACTCGATTCTGGGGCAGGCGAATGAGCAGTTCTTC. The encoded protein is CASSYSILGQANEQFF.

The rearrangement joins TRBV5-4 to TRBJ2-1; 7 bases map to TRBD1. The CDR3 runs 15 residues. J was trimmed by 5 bases and V by 3 bases; bases with no gene match: 8. Germline V lookup: CDR1 SGHNT, CDR2 YYREEE (reference sequence). The DNA of the CDR3 is TGTGCCAGCAGCTGGATGACAGGGATTAACAATGAGCAGTTCTTC. As protein: CASSWMTGINNEQFF.

This rearrangement joins TRBV2 to TRBJ2-7; 9 nucleotides match TRBD2. V lost 8 bases, J lost 0 bases, and 5 bases stayed unmatched. The CDR3 spans 14 residues. Germline V lookup: CDR1 SNHLY, CDR2 FYNNEI. CDR3 nucleotides: TGTGCCAGCGCTGGACTAGCGCACTCCTACGAGCAGTACTTC. Translation: CASAGLAHSYEQYF.

A single count supports this clone. J is TRBJ2-3 and V is TRBV7-9, with 10 bases lining up with TRBD2. Germline CDR1 reads SEHNR; CDR2 reads FQNEAQ (reference sequence). This CDR3 has 15 amino acids. V lost 2 bases and J lost 6; bases outside the gene matches: 5. The CDR3 protein is CASSLTGTSADTQYF. CDR3 nucleotides: TGTGCCAGCAGCTTAACCGGGACTAGCGCTGATACGCAGTATTTT.

This chain links TRBV21-1 with TRBJ2-3; the table names TRBD2, a call not compared with the DNA. TRBV21-1 corresponds to a pseudogene. The CDR3 is 17 amino acids. CDR3 nucleotide sequence: TGTGCCAGCAGCAAGATAGCGGGAGTGTATTGCACAGATACGCAGTATTTT. Protein: CASSKIAGVYCTDTQYF.

This clone was observed a single time. J is TRBJ1-1 and V is TRBV13; D unclear. Per germline, CDR1 PRHDT and CDR2 FYEKMQ (reference sequence). The CDR3 length is 12 residues. V lost 2 bases and J 9 bases, leaving 10 bases between the germline ends. The CDR3: CASSLIEDKAFF. CDR3 nucleotide sequence: TGTGCCAGCAGCTTAATTGAGGATAAAGCTTTCTTT.

This chain's CDR3 is CASSWAGTADNEQFF. The CDR3 nucleotides read TGTGCCAGCAGCTGGGCCGGGACAGCAGACAATGAGCAGTTCTTC. This chain uses TRBV7-2 with TRBJ2-1; TRBD1 matches at 7 bases. The germline CDR1 and CDR2 sequences are SGHTA and FQGNSA. This CDR3 has 15 residues. The ends lost 4 bases at V and 5 bases at J; junction bases unmatched: 8.

This chain links TRBV9 with TRBJ2-7; TRBD2 aligns across 11 bases. This CDR3 spans 19 amino acids. Germline lookup yields CDR1 SGDLS and CDR2 YYNGEE. Germline trimming cut 4 bases from V and 3 bases from J; bases unmatched to any gene: 18. CDR3 DNA: TGTGCCAGCAGCTTAAATTACGGCACGACTAGCGGGACGTTCTACGAGCAGTACTTC. Residues: CASSLNYGTTSGTFYEQYF.

The rearrangement links TRBV30 to TRBJ2-2; TRBD2 is a possible D gene (5 bases). The length of the CDR3 is 14 residues. Trimming shortened V by 4 bases and J by 4 bases, and 13 bases separated the two germline ends. Germline V CDR1 and CDR2: GTSNPN, SVGIG (reference sequence). CDR3 in amino acids: CAWMARVSTGELFF. The CDR3 region has the DNA TGTGCCTGGATGGCGCGGGTTAGCACCGGGGAGCTGTTTTTT. The whole variable domain, filled in from reference TRBV30 and TRBJ2-2, reads SQTIHQWPATLVQPVGSPLSLECTVEGTSNPNLYWYRQAAGRGLQLLFYSVGIGQISSEVPQNLSASRPQDRQFILSSKKLLLSDSGFYLCAWMARVSTGELFFGEGSRLTVL.

The chain employs TRBV7-2 and TRBJ2-1; D may be TRBD2 (5 bases). Trimming shortened V by 2 bases and J by 2 bases, and 7 bases separated the two germline ends. There are 14 residues in the CDR3. Germline V gene data show CDR1 as SGHTA and CDR2 as FQGNSA. CDR3 sequence reads: CASSLTRPYNEQFF. CDR3 DNA: TGTGCCAGCAGCTTAACTAGACCCTACAATGAGCAGTTCTTC.

In this sample, this clone turned up once. CDR3 in amino acids: CASEGVGETQYF. The CDR3 nucleotides are TGTGCCAGTGAGGGGGTGGGGGAGACCCAGTACTTC. The V gene is TRBV19, the J gene TRBJ2-5; the D gene is possibly TRBD1 (6 bases). This CDR3 comprises 12 residues. The ends were cut back, 8 bases at V and 5 bases at J, with 12 bases in the middle. Germline CDR1 reads LNHDA; CDR2 reads SQIVND (reference sequence).

The chain recombines TRBV6-6 with TRBJ1-3; D not resolved. The CDR3 is 16 amino acids. With 0 bases removed from V and 0 bases from J, the gap between germline ends came to 9 bases. Germline V CDR1 and CDR2: MNHNY, SVGAGI (reference sequence). CDR3 nucleotide sequence: TGTGCCAGCAGTTACTCCCCAGGTGACTCTGGAAACACCATATATTTT. Amino acid sequence: CASSYSPGDSGNTIYF.

The chain links TRBV19 to TRBJ1-2; D ambiguous. This CDR3 is 12 amino acids long. Trimming took 4 bases from V and 4 from J, leaving 7 bases between them. Germline lookup yields CDR1 LNHDA and CDR2 SQIVND (reference sequence). CDR3 DNA: TGTGCCAGTAGTAGGCCTTTCTATGGCTACACCTTC. It yields the protein CASSRPFYGYTF.

The rearrangement links TRBV4-3 to TRBJ2-6; a weak D match, TRBD1 (5 bases). This CDR3 is 15 amino acids long. Trimming shortened V by 4 bases and J by 2 bases, and 9 bases separated the two germline ends. Looked up from germline, CDR1 is LGHNA and CDR2 is YSLEER. CDR3 sequence: CASSPDTTGANVLTF. The CDR3 coding sequence is TGCGCCAGCAGCCCGGACACGACTGGGGCCAACGTCCTGACTTTC.

The genes are TRBV7-9 and TRBJ2-7, with 7 bases identical to TRBD2. V lost 5 bases to trimming and J lost 6 bases; unmatched junction nucleotides: 7. This CDR3 is built from 13 residues. Per the germline V gene, CDR1 is SEHNR and CDR2 is FQNEAQ (reference sequence). For the CDR3, the DNA is TGTGCCAGCAGCCCACCGGGCGGGGGCGAGCAGTACTTC. It is translated as CASSPPGGGEQYF.

V gene TRBV11-2 combines with J gene TRBJ1-3; TRBD1 might be the D (5 bases). In germline, CDR1 is SGHAT, CDR2 FQNNGV. V shed 5 bases and J shed 3 bases, with 20 bases lying between them. This CDR3 region has 17 residues. This chain's CDR3 is CASSAWGGRKDGNTIYF. DNA for the CDR3: TGTGCCAGCAGCGCTTGGGGGGGACGGAAGGATGGAAACACCATATATTTT.

The CDR3 DNA is TGTGCCAGCAGCCCATTGGGGGGTGCCTACGAGCAGTACTTC. It translates to CASSPLGGAYEQYF. The J gene is TRBJ2-7, the V gene TRBV4-2; weak D call: TRBD2 (6 bases). V was shortened by 4 bases and J by 2 bases, with 12 bases between the two germline ends. The germline gives CDR1 LGHNA, CDR2 YNFKEQ. This CDR3 comprises 14 residues.

The chain joins TRBV5-4 to TRBJ1-2; D is undetermined. The CDR3 length is 13 residues. CDR1 SGHNT and CDR2 YYREEE come from the germline V gene (reference sequence). Trimming pared 3 bases from V and 8 bases from J, leaving 14 bases between. The DNA for the CDR3 is TGTGCCAGCAGCTCACCCGAGGTCTTGGGCTACACCTTC. It codes for CASSSPEVLGYTF.

The chain is built from TRBV7-9 and TRBJ1-2, with D unresolved. The CDR3 is 15 residues long. The germline V and J ends were trimmed by 0 bases and 3 bases, with 11 bases remaining between them. The germline V gene has CDR1 SEHNR and CDR2 FQNEAQ (reference sequence). In nucleotides, the CDR3 is TGTGCCAGCAGCTTAGCAGCGGGAGTGGACTATGGCTACACCTTC. It codes for CASSLAAGVDYGYTF.

This chain connects TRBV7-2 to TRBJ2-7, with 9 bases fitting TRBD2. The CDR3 is 17 amino acids. Trimming at V came to 2 bases and at J to 6 bases, leaving 14 bases not matched to a gene. CDR1 and CDR2 (germline): SGHTA, FQGNSA. The CDR3 loop is CASSLRVAGVRGLEQYF. In nucleotides, the CDR3 is TGTGCCAGCAGCTTAAGGGTAGCGGGAGTAAGGGGGCTCGAGCAGTACTTC.

The J gene is TRBJ2-3, the V gene TRBV5-4; 15 bases agree with TRBD2. Germline assignment: CDR1 SGHNT and CDR2 YYREEE (reference sequence). The CDR3 is 17 residues long. The V and J ends lost 5 bases and 0 bases, in that order; junction bases with no gene match: 4. This CDR3 reads CASSGLAGGSSTDTQYF. CDR3 DNA sequence: TGTGCCAGCAGTGGACTAGCGGGAGGGTCTAGCACAGATACGCAGTATTTT.

The rearrangement uses TRBV18 and TRBJ2-3, with a weak D call TRBD1 (5 bases). V shed 5 bases and J shed 6 bases, with 12 bases lying between them. There are 13 residues in the CDR3. Germline CDR1 and CDR2: KGHSH and LQKENI. The CDR3: CASSGAVRDTQYF. The CDR3, as DNA: TGTGCCAGCTCAGGGGCGGTTAGGGATACGCAGTATTTT.

The V gene is TRBV10-2, the J gene TRBJ2-3; 7 bases align to TRBD2. The V gene end was trimmed by 4 bases and the J gene end by 3 bases; junction bases not matched to a gene: 4. This CDR3 has 14 amino acids. Per the germline V gene, CDR1 is WSHSY and CDR2 is SAAADI. For the CDR3, the DNA is TGCGCCAGCAGTGGGACTAGTCAGACAGATACGCAGTATTTT. Translation gives CASSGTSQTDTQYF.